Presented here are 11 T cell receptor beta chains from one specimen sequenced in a study of monozygotic twins with cystic fibrosis. Sequencing was performed with immunoSEQ multiplex PCR; in TCRdb, only in-frame clones are kept and a portion is missing. The sample records about 36,000 clones, 84% being singletons. The sample comprised blood. Every receptor here comes from a girl aged 2 to 9 with cystic fibrosis.

The chain recombines TRBV5-4 with TRBJ1-2; D is unclear. V dropped 0 bases and J dropped 0 bases, with 15 bases sitting between them. CDR1 is SGHNT, CDR2 YYREEE, per germline (reference sequence). This CDR3 spans 17 amino acids. The CDR3 coding sequence is TGTGCCAGCAGCTTGGGGCTTGGGGAGCCCTCTAACTATGGCTACACCTTC. As protein: CASSLGLGEPSNYGYTF.

The chain joins TRBV5-6 to TRBJ2-5; D not certain. V shed 4 bases and J shed 4 bases, with 11 bases lying between them. The CDR3 extends over 13 amino acids. From germline, CDR1 is SGHDT and CDR2 YYEEEE. CDR3 in amino acids: CASSRRATETQYF. The CDR3 nucleotides are TGTGCCAGCAGCCGTAGGGCTACAGAGACCCAGTACTTC.

The rearrangement joins TRBV5-6 to TRBJ2-3; D remains unclear. CDR1 is SGHDT and CDR2 is YYEEEE in the germline V gene. V was shortened by 0 bases and J by 2 bases, with 7 bases between the two germline ends. The CDR3 loop spans 14 amino acids. The CDR3 coding sequence is TGTGCCAGCAGCTTGGGGACCCTCACAGATACGCAGTATTTT. Residues: CASSLGTLTDTQYF.

V usage is TRBV7-9 and J usage is TRBJ2-7; D may be TRBD2 (5 bases). Germline V gene sequence: CDR1 SEHNR, CDR2 FQNEAQ (reference sequence). This CDR3 comprises 15 residues. Trimming left V 0 bases short and J 3 bases short, with 12 bases between. CDR3 protein: CASSLAFGRDYEQYF. DNA of the CDR3: TGTGCCAGCAGCTTAGCGTTTGGGAGAGACTACGAGCAGTACTTC. Drawing the rest from reference TRBV7-9 and TRBJ2-7, the complete variable domain is DTGVSQNPRHKITKRGQNVTFRCDPISEHNRLYWYRQTLGQGPEFLTYFQNEAQLEKSRLLSDRFSAERPKGSFSTLEIQRTEQGDSAMYLCASSLAFGRDYEQYFGPGTRLTVT.

This CDR3 is CASVPTTEYYGYTF. The CDR3, as DNA: TGTGCCAGCGTACCTACGACAGAGTACTATGGCTACACCTTC. The chain is built from TRBV6-1 and TRBJ1-2, with D perhaps matching TRBD1 (5 bases). The V and J ends lost 8 bases and 3 bases respectively, with 16 bases between them. This CDR3 has 14 residues. CDR1 is MNHNS and CDR2 is SASEGT in the germline V gene.

CDR3 nucleotide sequence: TGTGCCAGTAGTATAGCTAGCGGGGGACTAACAGATACGCAGTATTTT. It specifies CASSIASGGLTDTQYF. V is TRBV19 and J is TRBJ2-3, with 10 bases aligning to TRBD2. Unmatched junction bases numbered 4, after V lost 1 base and J lost 3 bases. CDR3 length equals 16 residues. Germline V gene data show CDR1 as LNHDA and CDR2 as SQIVND (reference sequence).

The V and J genes are TRBV2 and TRBJ2-1; 9 nucleotides align to TRBD2. Per germline, CDR1 SNHLY and CDR2 FYNNEI. V lost 3 bases, J lost 6 bases, and 9 bases stayed unmatched. The CDR3 length is 16 residues. The CDR3 spells CASSDLGGGARNEQFF. CDR3 sequence (DNA): TGTGCCAGCAGTGATCTGGGCGGGGGGGCTCGCAATGAGCAGTTCTTC.

CDR3 protein: CASSLGRMNTEAFF. The DNA for the CDR3 is TGTGCCAGCTCCCTTGGACGGATGAACACTGAAGCTTTCTTT. This rearrangement joins TRBV18 to TRBJ1-1, with D hard to call. V lost 6 bases to trimming and J lost 0 bases, with 11 bases between them. The CDR3 contains 14 residues. Germline V lookup: CDR1 KGHSH, CDR2 LQKENI.

The chain has TRBV6-1 and TRBJ2-7, with TRBD2 matching 11 bases. V lost 0 bases to trimming and J lost 5 bases; unmatched junction nucleotides: 6. This CDR3 is 16 amino acids long. Per the germline V gene, CDR1 is MNHNS and CDR2 is SASEGT. CDR3 loop: CASSEAPSGGLDEQYF. DNA for the CDR3: TGTGCCAGCAGTGAAGCTCCTAGCGGGGGGTTAGACGAGCAGTACTTC.

In its sample, this clone was seen once. The CDR3: CASSQETFGQETF. CDR3 DNA sequence: TGTGCCAGCAGCCAAGAAACCTTCGGTCAGGAGACCTTC. The chain joins TRBV14 to TRBJ1-2; D uncertain. The CDR3 totals 13 residues. Germline V gives CDR1 SGHDN, CDR2 FVKESK. Trimming stripped 0 bases from V and 14 bases from J, with 16 bases between.

V usage is TRBV2 and J usage is TRBJ1-1, with TRBD1 matching over 8 bases. This CDR3 is built from 17 residues. J was trimmed by 0 bases and V by 2 bases; bases with no gene match: 8. The germline V gene encodes CDR1 SNHLY and CDR2 FYNNEI. The CDR3: CASSEPRTGILNTEAFF. The CDR3 DNA reads as TGTGCCAGCAGTGAACCCCGGACAGGGATATTGAACACTGAAGCTTTCTTT. The complete variable domain, with remaining parts taken from reference TRBV2 and TRBJ1-1, reads EPEVTQTPSHQVTQMGQEVILRCVPISNHLYFYWYRQILGQKVEFLVSFYNNEISEKSEIFDDQFSVERPDGSNFTLKIRSTKLEDSAMYFCASSEPRTGILNTEAFFGQGTRLTVV.